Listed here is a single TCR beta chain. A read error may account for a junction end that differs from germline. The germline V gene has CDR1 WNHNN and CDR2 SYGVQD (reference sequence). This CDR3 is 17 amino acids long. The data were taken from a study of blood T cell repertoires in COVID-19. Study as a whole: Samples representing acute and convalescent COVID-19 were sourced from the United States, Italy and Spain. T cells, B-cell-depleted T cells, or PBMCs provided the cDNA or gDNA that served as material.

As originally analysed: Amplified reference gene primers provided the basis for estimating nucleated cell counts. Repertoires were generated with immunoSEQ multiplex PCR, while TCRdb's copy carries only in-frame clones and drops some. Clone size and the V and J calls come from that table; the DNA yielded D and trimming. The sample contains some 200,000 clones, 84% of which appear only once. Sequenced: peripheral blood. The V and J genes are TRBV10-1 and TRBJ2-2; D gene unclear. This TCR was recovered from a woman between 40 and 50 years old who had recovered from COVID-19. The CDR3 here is CASREYMVTPNTGELFF. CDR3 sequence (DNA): TGCGCCAGCAGAGAGTATATGGTGACACCTAACACCGGGGAGCTGTTTTTT.